This TCR beta chain was recovered during a study of T cells in Graves' hyperthyroidism and ophthalmopathy (dated by TCRdb to about 2019). Looking at the study overall: Peripheral blood was collected at initial diagnosis, before any treatment. To identify TCR V-J signatures that set the groups apart, the researchers used a discovery cohort of roughly 100 patients, made up of around 42 with Graves' ophthalmopathy and about 60 with stable Graves' hyperthyroidism. An independent validation cohort of 18 to 20 hyperthyroidism patients and more than 15 patients who later progressed to ophthalmopathy tested prospective prediction of ophthalmopathy. The 95 to 100 discovery patients were divided at random into training and test sets in a 7:3 ratio. In addition, the study compared T-cell repertoires in thyroid tissue and in blood from about 6 Graves' hyperthyroidism patients. Following sampling, methimazole starting at 30 mg daily was given to hyperthyroidism patients, and high-dose intravenous methylprednisolone was given to ophthalmopathy patients. The paper reports TCR Vbeta CDR3 sequencing of over 130 peripheral blood samples: approximately 43 ophthalmopathy, under 80 hyperthyroidism and 17 progressor patients. The study at large found these results: Sample size was not statistically predetermined, and blinding of investigators to group allocation was not performed. During validation, the model predicted progression to ophthalmopathy a median of approximately 7 months ahead of onset, with 70.59% sensitivity and less than 85% specificity. In cross-validation, a model built on a 13 V-J signature told ophthalmopathy apart from stable hyperthyroidism with 85% to 90% sensitivity and about 81% specificity, and in testing the same model reached 80%/75%. Most expanded thyroid clonotypes (frequency above 0.001) were also found in blood, which suggests that blood repertoires may mirror thyroid immune responses.

The TCR beta CDR3 regions were amplified from RNA transcripts. The first round of RT-PCR for the TCR CDR3 was performed with the HTBI primer set and the Qiagen OneStep RT-PCR kit. The libraries were constructed in a second round of multiplex PCR and then size-selected and purified. Sequencing of the libraries was done on an Illumina HiSeq2000 using paired-end 100 bp reads. Concerning the study's data processing: SOAPnuke was used to process the raw data, with reads discarded if the reads contained adapters or uncalled bases, had a mean Phred below 15, or lacked an exact constant-primer or identifier match. COPE v1.2.5 was used to merge the high-quality paired reads, and each unique nucleotide sequence was defined as a clonotype. MiTCR v1.1 was used to align the clonotypes against IMGT TRBV, TRBD and TRBJ reference segments. The analysis was restricted to V-J combinations with a frequency above 0.0001, which together covered 99% to 99.2% of the repertoires. A TCS score was defined as the ratio between F50 (clonal expansion) and ExV (chaos), using BLOSUM62-based TCRdist between CDR3 peptides within each V-J. Welch's t-statistics and random forest reduced 514 V-J features to about 12, which were used in a naive Bayes classifier (R e1071). TCRdb reworked the public reads: Q25 trimming with fastp, MiXCR clone assembly, productive beta chains retained. For every CDR3 protein sequence, its rows merge into one entry that carries the most common genes and DNA. In this record, the V and J calls reflect TCRdb's handling and not the investigators' own analysis. A total of 250,000 to 300,000 distinct CDR3 sequences appear in this sample, 13% to 15% of them only once. The top ten hold 13% of the sample.

The hyperthyroidism patients were between 18 and 65 years old and newly diagnosed, with a disease duration of less than 2 months. Exclusion was applied to patients with uncontrolled infections, other autoimmune diseases, pregnancy or lactation. Diagnoses were established on the basis of clinical symptoms, serum thyroxine and TRAb, thyroid ultrasound, and orbital computed tomography. Blood from progressor patients was collected at the time of first diagnosis with hyperthyroidism, before any ophthalmopathy symptoms had appeared. PBMCs were isolated from about 9 ml of fresh peripheral blood by Ficoll-Paque density gradient centrifugation. Progressor patients were first diagnosed with Graves' hyperthyroidism and then developed ophthalmopathy during follow-up. Total RNA was extracted with Trizol reagent, and quality was checked on an Agilent 2100 Bioanalyzer. This clonotype was seen at least ten times. There is no known antigen for this receptor. No much larger clonotype is one base removed from it; base qualities were not supplied.

From the cysteine up to the phenylalanine, the CDR3 has a length of 14 residues. Kept here is only the CDR3 DNA, which spans 42 bases and is read in frame from base 1. Sequences LNHDA (CDR1) and SQIVND (CDR2) are obtained from the germline V gene (reference sequence). Cut back by 6 bases and 4 bases, the V and J ends lie 13 bases apart. The sample comprised blood. The clonotype comes from a woman aged 40 to 49 with Graves' hyperthyroidism that later progressed to Graves' ophthalmopathy. The sequence joins TRBV19 to TRBJ2-1; confidence is insufficient to name the D gene. CDR3 region: CASSHTDYYNEQFF. The bases are TGTGCCAGTAGCCATACAGATTATTACAATGAGCAGTTCTTC.